The sequence of this T cell receptor beta chain was determined in a study of T cells after yellow fever vaccination. Study information: Researchers used SMART-Seq v4 Ultra Low Input to prepare fractions that had low cell numbers. Study outcomes and limitations: The study noted that FACS-sorted repertoires could contain abundant clonotypes contaminating from the bulk population.

Only a few counts were recorded for this clonotype. Its specificity is unknown. Trimming took off 6 bases at V and 3 bases at J, with 12 bases between the two ends. The CDR3 is 14 amino acids. The germline gives CDR1 MNHEY, CDR2 SVGEGT. 5'RACE template switching produced TCR cDNA carrying a universal primer site and UMIs. TCRdb processed the 5' RACE reads anew with MiXCR; each CDR3 protein has one entry. The table includes 150,000 to 200,000 distinct CDR3 sequences, more than 9.5% detected once. The sequence came from a man aged 18 to 29 who received the YFV17D yellow fever vaccine. V gene TRBV6-2 or TRBV6-3 combines with J gene TRBJ1-5; D ambiguous. This specimen was CD8+ T cells sorted from PBMCs, taken 15 days after the yellow fever booster vaccination. The CDR3 protein is CASRKDSSNQPQHF. The CDR3 region has the DNA TGTGCCAGCAGAAAAGATAGTTCCAATCAGCCCCAGCATTTT.